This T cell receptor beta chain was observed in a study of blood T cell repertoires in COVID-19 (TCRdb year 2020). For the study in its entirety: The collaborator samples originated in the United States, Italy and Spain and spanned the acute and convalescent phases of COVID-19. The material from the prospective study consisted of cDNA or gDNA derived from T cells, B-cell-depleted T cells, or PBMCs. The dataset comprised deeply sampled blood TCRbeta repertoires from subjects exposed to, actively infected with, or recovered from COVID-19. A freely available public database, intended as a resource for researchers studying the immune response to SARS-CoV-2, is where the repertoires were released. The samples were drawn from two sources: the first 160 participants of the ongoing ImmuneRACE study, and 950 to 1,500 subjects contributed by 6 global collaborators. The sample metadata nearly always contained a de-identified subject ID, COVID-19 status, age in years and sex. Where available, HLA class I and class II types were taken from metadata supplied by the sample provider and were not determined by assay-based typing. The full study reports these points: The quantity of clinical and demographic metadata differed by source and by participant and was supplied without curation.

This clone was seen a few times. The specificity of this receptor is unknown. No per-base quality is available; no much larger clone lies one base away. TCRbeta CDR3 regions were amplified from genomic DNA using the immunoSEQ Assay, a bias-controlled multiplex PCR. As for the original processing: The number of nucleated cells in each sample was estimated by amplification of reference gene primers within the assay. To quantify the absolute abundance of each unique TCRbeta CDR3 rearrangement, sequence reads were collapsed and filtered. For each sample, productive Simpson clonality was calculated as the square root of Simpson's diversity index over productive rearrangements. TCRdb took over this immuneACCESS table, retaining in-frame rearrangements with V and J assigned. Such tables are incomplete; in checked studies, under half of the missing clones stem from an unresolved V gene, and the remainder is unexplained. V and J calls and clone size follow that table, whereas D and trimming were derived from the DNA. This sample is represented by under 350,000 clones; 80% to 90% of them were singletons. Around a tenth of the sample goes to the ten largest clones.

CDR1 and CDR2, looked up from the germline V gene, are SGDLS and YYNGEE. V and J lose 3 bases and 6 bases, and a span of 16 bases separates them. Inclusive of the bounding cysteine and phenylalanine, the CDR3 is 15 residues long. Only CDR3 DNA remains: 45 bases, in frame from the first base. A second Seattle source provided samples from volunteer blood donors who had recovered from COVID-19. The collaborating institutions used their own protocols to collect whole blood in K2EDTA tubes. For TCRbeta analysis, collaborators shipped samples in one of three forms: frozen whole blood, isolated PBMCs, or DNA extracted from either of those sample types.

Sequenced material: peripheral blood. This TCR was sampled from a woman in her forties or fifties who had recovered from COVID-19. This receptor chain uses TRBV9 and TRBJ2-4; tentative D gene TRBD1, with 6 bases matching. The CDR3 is CASSAGHGGGNIQYF. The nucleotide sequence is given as TGTGCCAGCAGCGCGGGACATGGAGGTGGAAACATTCAGTACTTC.